This T cell receptor (beta chain) was identified during a study of yellow fever vaccine responses in identical twins. Findings and limits, study-wide: It has been reported that, in twins, the vaccine T cell response seemed partly convergent and partly personalized.

TCRdb re-called the RT-PCR reads with MiXCR, one entry per CDR3 protein. The sample holds 35,000 or so distinct CDR3 sequences, about three fifths seen once. With V trimmed by 3 bases and J by 7 bases, 5 bases remained unmatched. The length of the CDR3 is 15 residues. Germline V CDR1 and CDR2: LGHNA, YSLEER. As regards this clonotype: Its target is not known.

The chain has TRBV4-3 and TRBJ2-1; 11 nucleotides match TRBD1. The source of this sequence is a woman aged 18-30 years who received the yellow fever vaccine. The material was T cells from blood (PBMCs), unsorted or a sorted subset (not recorded which), obtained before or after yellow fever vaccination (not recorded which). The CDR3 loop reads CASSQDRGPGNEQFF. The CDR3, as DNA: TGCGCCAGCAGCCAGGACAGGGGGCCTGGAAATGAGCAGTTCTTC.